The rows below give T cell receptor beta chains drawn from one sample of a study of blood T cell repertoires in COVID-19. Libraries were prepared by immunoSEQ multiplex PCR; TCRdb keeps only in-frame clonotypes and omits some of them. The data contain some 280,000 clones, more than 80% of them seen just once; the ten biggest clones take up 3%. The sequencing input was peripheral blood. These receptor sequences come from a young woman with active or convalescent COVID-19. The CDR3 runs from the conserved cysteine through the conserved F or W. The D gene is left open where the match is weak. Clone size is not always given. Where it is, it says once, few, many or a class for expanded clones.

j_call v_call clone_size d_call cdr3_nt cdr3_aa
TRBJ1-2 TRBV5-1 NA TRBD1 TGCGCCAGCAGCTCGGACAGGGGAGGAGGCTACACCTTC CASSSDRGGGYTF
TRBJ1-2 TRBV4-3 NA TRBD1 TGCGCCAGCAGCCAAGATGTGCCAGGGGGCTGGAGGAGCTATGGCTACACCTTC CASSQDVPGGWRSYGYTF
TRBJ1-5 TRBV19 once TRBD1 TGTGCCAGTAGTATGGAGGGACAGGGGGTAAGGAGCAATCAGCCCCAGCATTTT CASSMEGQGVRSNQPQHF
TRBJ2-7 TRBV5-1 NA NA TGCGCCAGCAGCTTGGCGTCGGGGTGGTACGAGCAGTACTTC CASSLASGWYEQYF
TRBJ2-3 TRBV11-3 NA TRBD1 TGTGCCAGCAGCCCCGGGACAGGGGAAATAGATACGCAGTATTTT CASSPGTGEIDTQYF
TRBJ1-2 TRBV10-2 few NA TGCGCCAGCGAGGACAAGGTGTATGGCTACACCTTC CASEDKVYGYTF
TRBJ2-7 TRBV28 NA TRBD2 TGTGCCAGCACCCGGGGGGGGCTGAGCTCCTACGAGCAGTACTTC CASTRGGLSSYEQYF
TRBJ1-2 TRBV23-1 NA TRBD1 TGCGCCAGCAGTCAATCGCCAGGGGGGAACTATGGCTACACCTTC CASSQSPGGNYGYTF
TRBJ2-7 TRBV10-1 once TRBD1 TGCGCCAGCAGTGAAAGGGACAGGGGAAGGTACGAGCAGTACTTC CASSERDRGRYEQYF
TRBJ2-2 TRBV5-1 few NA TGCGCCAGCAGCTCCAGGGGGAACACCGGGGAGCTGTTTTTT CASSSRGNTGELFF
TRBJ2-1 TRBV6-2/TRBV6-3 NA TRBD2 TGTGCCAGCAGCCACAAACCCCTAGCGGGGGGCTTAAATGAGCAGTTCTTC CASSHKPLAGGLNEQFF
TRBJ1-1 TRBV6-4 NA NA TGTGCCAGCAGTGCCATGGCAGGAATCAACACTGAAGCTTTCTTT CASSAMAGINTEAFF